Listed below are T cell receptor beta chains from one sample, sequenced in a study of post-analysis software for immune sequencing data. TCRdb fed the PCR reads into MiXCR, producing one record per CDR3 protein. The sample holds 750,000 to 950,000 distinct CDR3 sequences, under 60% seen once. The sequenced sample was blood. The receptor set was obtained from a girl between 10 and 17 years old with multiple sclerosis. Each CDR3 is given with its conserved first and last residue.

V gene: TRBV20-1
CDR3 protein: CSALRLTYEQYF

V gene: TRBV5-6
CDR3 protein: CASRALADGRPSSGANVLTF

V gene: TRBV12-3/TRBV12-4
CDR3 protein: CASSPDGLGDTQYF

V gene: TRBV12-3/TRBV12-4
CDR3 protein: CASRPGTGSEAFF

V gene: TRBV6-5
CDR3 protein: CASSYSRWGHREQYF

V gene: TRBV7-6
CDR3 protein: CASSRNRGDTQYF

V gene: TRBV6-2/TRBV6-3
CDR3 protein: CASSLRRLGHEQYF

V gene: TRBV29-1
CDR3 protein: CSARDSTAYGGELFF

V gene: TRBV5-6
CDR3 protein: CASSSTDRGYYGYTF

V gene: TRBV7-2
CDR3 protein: CASSALTSGSETQYF

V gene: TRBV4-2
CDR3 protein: CASSQYAGLAGIGEQFF

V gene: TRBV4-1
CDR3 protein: CASSQDSWGEPLAFF

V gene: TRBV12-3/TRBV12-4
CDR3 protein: CASSFWPGNEQFF

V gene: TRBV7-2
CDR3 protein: CASSSLGDKSHEQYF

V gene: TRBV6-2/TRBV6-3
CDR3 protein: CASSYSPLGNEQFF

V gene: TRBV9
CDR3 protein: CASSATTGAHYGYTF

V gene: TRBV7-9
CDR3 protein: CASSLSGDDGGYTF

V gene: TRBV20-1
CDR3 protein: CSARDDNLFQETQYF

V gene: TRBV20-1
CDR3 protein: CSASVGGLDYEQYF

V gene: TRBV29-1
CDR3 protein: CSVSGGTSGAEAFF

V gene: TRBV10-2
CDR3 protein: CASGDLAGAYEQYF

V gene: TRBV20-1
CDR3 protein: CSAIRTSGMYEQYF

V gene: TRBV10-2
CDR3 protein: CASSDGRLDEQFF

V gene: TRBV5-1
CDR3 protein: CASSLEGRPAGDTQYF

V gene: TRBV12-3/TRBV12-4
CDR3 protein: CASSLFLGTAFSYGYTF

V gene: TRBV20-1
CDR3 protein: CSARPLWASYEQYF

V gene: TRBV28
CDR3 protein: CASSLSLPQETQYF

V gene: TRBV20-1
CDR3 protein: CSALLPLAGGGETQYF

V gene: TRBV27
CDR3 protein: CASSRASDTQYF

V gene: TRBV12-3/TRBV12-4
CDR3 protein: CASSLRPTNEKLFF